What follows are 3 T cell receptor beta chains derived from one specimen sequenced in a study of T cells after yellow fever vaccination. TCRdb re-called the 5' RACE reads with MiXCR, one entry per CDR3 protein. Of just under 600,000 distinct CDR3 sequences listed, roughly 13% are singletons. This specimen was PBMCs, taken on the day of the yellow fever booster vaccination. The origin of the receptors is a man aged 25 to 40 who received the YFV17D yellow fever vaccine.

The genes are TRBV20-1 and TRBJ2-5; 10 bases are shared with TRBD2. Germline CDR1 reads DFQATT; CDR2 reads SNEGSKA (reference sequence). The CDR3 length is 13 residues. The CDR3 protein is CVTGLAGEETQYF. The CDR3 bases are TGCGTTACGGGGCTAGCGGGGGAAGAGACCCAGTACTTC.

This clonotype was seen only a few times. The chain joins TRBV6-5 to TRBJ2-7; 7 nucleotides align to TRBD1. In germline, CDR1 is MNHEY, CDR2 SVGAGI. CDR3 length equals 15 residues. V was clipped by 2 bases and J by 5 bases; unmatched bases: 9. The CDR3 here is CASSYDGQVENEQYF. The CDR3 nucleotides read TGTGCCAGCAGTTACGATGGACAGGTGGAGAACGAGCAGTACTTC.

V usage is TRBV7-8 and J usage is TRBJ2-2; D not resolved. Germline V gene data show CDR1 as SGHVS and CDR2 as FQNEAQ. The CDR3 length is 15 residues. V gave up 0 bases and J gave up 5 bases, with 10 bases separating them. The CDR3 sequence: CASSLAPPPTGELFF. The CDR3 bases are TGTGCCAGCAGCTTAGCGCCCCCCCCTACCGGGGAGCTGTTTTTT.